This T cell receptor (beta chain) originates from a study of T cells in tuberculosis. Time point given: new active TB diagnosis, blood taken before or within 7 days of starting treatment. HIV-seronegative South African adults aged 18 years or older had newly diagnosed active tuberculosis. TCRdb's table, derived via immunoSEQ multiplex PCR, lists solely in-frame clones and lacks some. Of about 30,000 clones listed, 92% were seen once; the top ten hold about 6.8%. This CDR3 comprises 16 residues. The V gene's germline CDR1 is SGHVS and CDR2 FQNEAQ. Trimming took 5 bases from V and 4 from J, leaving 20 bases between them.

The clonotype originates from an adult with tuberculosis. The sample in question was PBMCs, obtained at tuberculosis diagnosis. The J gene is TRBJ1-2, the V gene TRBV7-8; tentatively, D is TRBD1 (5 bases). The CDR3 is CASSPQPSGEGYGYTF. CDR3 nucleotides: TGTGCCAGCAGCCCACAGCCCTCGGGGGAGGGCTATGGCTACACCTTC. Combining the CDR3 with reference TRBV7-8 and TRBJ1-2 gives the whole variable domain GAGVSQSPRYKVAKRGQDVALRCDPISGHVSLFWYQQALGQGPEFLTYFQNEAQLDKSGLPSDRFFAERPEGSVSTLKIQRTQQEDSAVYLCASSPQPSGEGYGYTFGSGTRLTVV.